This T cell receptor beta chain was recorded in a study of CD8+CD57+ T cells in acquired aplastic anemia. Study results and limitations: Simpson's diversity of CD8+ cells was not significantly different in patients compared with controls. The number of CD8+ CDR3 sequences shared by patients and controls was under 35.

Germline V gene sequence: CDR1 SGHVS, CDR2 FNYEAQ. V was clipped by 1 base and J by 6 bases, with 12 bases between them. This CDR3 contains 14 residues. Comment on this clonotype: No antigen is known for it.

It was genomic DNA that served as the template for profiling TCR beta VDJ and CDR3. TCRdb reprocessed the reads via MiXCR and lists one record per CDR3 protein. The data contain around 180,000 distinct CDR3 sequences, 50% to 75% of them seen just once; the ten biggest clones take up about 43%. Sequencing input: sorted CD4+, CD8+, or CD8+CD57+ T cells (not recorded which) from PBMCs. This TCR was sampled from a human donor with severe aplastic anemia or a healthy control (not recorded which). The genes are TRBV7-6 and TRBJ1-2; D may be TRBD1 (5 bases). CDR3 sequence (DNA): TGTGCCAGCAGCTTAGACCAGGGATCGGATGGCTACACCTTC. This encodes CASSLDQGSDGYTF.